The 8 T cell receptor beta chains reported below all come from one sample, sequenced in a study of T cell changes during pregnancy in multiple sclerosis. Profiling relied on immunoSEQ multiplex PCR, and the TCRdb table lists in-frame clones only, not all of them. The sample records some 100,000 clones, around nine tenths being singletons. The sample in question was peripheral blood, obtained in the second trimester of pregnancy. These TCRs come from a female donor with multiple sclerosis, enrolled in a pregnancy study.

The J gene is TRBJ1-6, the V gene TRBV5-4; 7 positions agree with TRBD1. The germline V gene encodes CDR1 SGHNT and CDR2 YYREEE (reference sequence). The CDR3 consists of 15 residues. Unmatched junction bases numbered 2, after V lost 0 bases and J lost 5 bases. The CDR3 DNA reads as TGTGCCAGCAGCTTGGACAGGGGAAATAATTCACCCCTCCACTTT. Translated: CASSLDRGNNSPLHF.

The table lists this clone with a few counts. The gene calls are TRBV4-1 and TRBJ1-1, with D unclear. Germline lookup yields CDR1 MGHRA and CDR2 YSYEKL. V shed 2 bases and J shed 4 bases, with 5 bases lying between them. The CDR3 contains 12 residues. The CDR3: CASSQFGTEAFF. DNA of the CDR3: TGCGCCAGCAGCCAATTCGGCACTGAAGCTTTCTTT.

V and J are TRBV18 and TRBJ1-2; D may be TRBD1 (5 bases). The V gene's germline CDR1 is KGHSH and CDR2 LQKENI. V was trimmed by 6 bases and J by 0 bases, leaving 14 bases between them. This CDR3 is built from 15 residues. CDR3: CASSPSTATNYGYTF. CDR3 sequence (DNA): TGTGCCAGCTCTCCTTCGACAGCCACTAACTATGGCTACACCTTC.

V usage is TRBV19 and J usage is TRBJ2-5; possibly TRBD1 for D (6 bases). Germline CDR1 LNHDA, CDR2 SQIVND (reference sequence). Trimming pared 4 bases from V and 2 bases from J, leaving 17 bases between. The CDR3 extends over 16 amino acids. This CDR3 reads CASSTVATGVQETQYF. CDR3 nucleotides: TGTGCCAGTAGTACCGTCGCGACAGGAGTTCAAGAGACCCAGTACTTC.

The gene calls are TRBV19 and TRBJ2-1; 9 bases line up with TRBD2. CDR3 length: 15 amino acids. Trimming removed 1 base from V and 4 bases from J; junction bases left unmatched: 2. Per germline, CDR1 LNHDA and CDR2 SQIVND (reference sequence). Written as DNA, the CDR3 is TGTGCCAGTAGTATAGGTAGCGGGGGTTACAATGAGCAGTTCTTC. Translating it yields CASSIGSGGYNEQFF. The full variable domain, in which reference TRBV19 and TRBJ2-1 provide the parts outside the CDR3, is DGGITQSPKYLFRKEGQNVTLSCEQNLNHDAMYWYRQDPGQGLRLIYYSQIVNDFQKGDIAEGYSVSREKKESFPLTVTSAQKNPTAFYLCASSIGSGGYNEQFFGPGTRLTVL.

The chain uses TRBV7-8 and TRBJ2-1; tentative D call: TRBD2 (7 bases). Per the germline V gene, CDR1 is SGHVS and CDR2 is FQNEAQ. The CDR3 consists of 18 residues. Trimming cost V 2 bases and J 6 bases, with 23 bases left between them. CDR3 in amino acids: CASSLTGQFRTGGNEQFF. Written as DNA, the CDR3 is TGTGCCAGCAGCTTAACCGGACAGTTCCGAACGGGGGGCAATGAGCAGTTCTTC.

The genes are TRBV6-5 and TRBJ2-2; 8 bases line up with TRBD2. Germline V gene lookup returns CDR1 MNHEY and CDR2 SVGAGI. Trimming took 0 bases from V and 5 from J; bases not matched to a gene: 5. This CDR3 comprises 16 residues. CDR3 residues: CASSYSGTSGTGELFF. In DNA form, the CDR3 reads TGTGCCAGCAGTTACTCGGGGACTAGTGGTACCGGGGAGCTGTTTTTT.

This clone was found a few times. The chain couples TRBV30 to TRBJ2-7, with D possibly TRBD1 on 6 matching bases. CDR1 and CDR2 (germline): GTSNPN, SVGIG (reference sequence). Trimming shortened V by 1 base and J by 6 bases, and 13 bases separated the two germline ends. This CDR3 is 13 amino acids long. DNA of the CDR3: TGTGCCTGGAGTGCACCGCAGGGGAGCGAGCAGTACTTC. Encoded protein: CAWSAPQGSEQYF.